This entry is about one T cell receptor (beta chain). The antigen it recognizes is unknown. Base quality data are lacking; no much larger clone is found one base away. The sample originates from a study of cytomegalovirus exposure and HLA in healthy donors (dated by TCRdb to about 2017). In the study overall: The 670 or so repertoires of the first cohort and the approximately 110 validation repertoires were produced on the same platform, according to a later analysis. A separate validation cohort of roughly 130 different subjects was used in addition to the 666-subject first cohort. The study aimed to test whether cataloging public T cell receptors could reveal signatures of past pathogen exposure. To predict cytomegalovirus infection status, the study brought together high-throughput TCR immunosequencing, statistical association of individual TCRs with disease status, and machine learning. Overall results and qualifications from the work: The study gave a list of about 170 TCR beta chains associated with cytomegalovirus. According to the authors, the approach could potentially be generalized to other disease states and immunological phenotypes. Subsequent analysis determined that TCRs grouped into clusters in the first cohort also showed a tendency toward co-occurrence across the 120 or so validation repertoires, and roughly 94% of cluster scores exceeded 0. The classifier was reported to diagnose cytomegalovirus status with high specificity and sensitivity in both the original and validation cohorts. A later analysis had no HLA typing for the validation cohort, so co-occurrence there was scored across all 110 or so repertoires. In vitro tests confirmed that three of the cytomegalovirus-associated TCR beta chains recognize cytomegalovirus antigens. While some public TCRs were present in many individuals, most TCR sequences turned up only very rarely across donors.

The donors were included in the validation cohort of 120 subjects, a group kept apart from the roughly 610-subject first cohort. The library was built by means of the immunoSEQ multiplex PCR assay. Concerning the study's data processing: To diagnose cytomegalovirus status from the catalog of TCR beta chain sequences, a statistical classification framework was built. TCRdb provides this immuneACCESS table in a form limited to in-frame rearrangements. Some clones are lacking; in checked studies, under half of them reflect an unresolved V gene, and why the rest are absent is not known. D and trimming come from the DNA, and the V and J calls and clone size come from that table. The sample table shows around 140,000 clones, and over 90% are seen once. Approximately 1.8% of the sample is held by the ten biggest clonotypes. Based on the germline V gene (reference sequence), the CDR1 and CDR2 sequences are SGHNT and YYREEE. Trimming takes 0 bases from V and 1 base from J, and the germline ends sit 10 bases apart. Measured from the cysteine to the phenylalanine, the CDR3 is 16 residues long. The CDR3 DNA has 48 bases and is translated from base 1.

The chain is encoded by TRBV5-4 joined to TRBJ2-2; TRBD1 is a weak D gene call, 5 bases matching. This receptor was obtained from a man younger than 35 in good health and CMV-seropositive. Sequencing was done on a sample of PBMCs. The CDR3 sequence is CASSLAKQGNTGELFF. The nucleotide sequence reads TGTGCCAGCAGCTTGGCCAAGCAGGGGAACACCGGGGAGCTGTTTTTT.